This passage covers 27 T cell receptor beta chains from one sample sequenced in a study of blood T cell repertoires in COVID-19. Assay used: immunoSEQ multiplex PCR; TCRdb lists only in-frame clones, some missing. The table lists under 150,000 clones, about three quarters of them singletons. The sample taken for sequencing was peripheral blood. These receptors all come from an elderly man with acute or convalescent COVID-19.

The chain uses TRBV9 and TRBJ2-7; D call uncertain. The CDR3 has 14 residues. CDR1 is SGDLS and CDR2 is YYNGEE in the germline V gene. V lost 4 bases, J lost 0 bases, and 11 bases lay in between. CDR3 bases: TGTGCCAGCAGCTCCCGACTTGACTCCTACGAGCAGTACTTC. It encodes CASSSRLDSYEQYF.

The rearrangement links TRBV18 to TRBJ2-7, with TRBD1 matching over 7 bases. Looked up from germline, CDR1 is KGHSH and CDR2 is LQKENI. V was clipped by 3 bases and J by 0 bases; unmatched bases: 2. This CDR3 has 14 residues. CDR3 amino acids: CASSPRDSSYEQYF. CDR3 coding DNA: TGTGCCAGCTCACCCCGGGACAGCTCCTACGAGCAGTACTTC.

The gene calls are TRBV9 and TRBJ1-3, with a weak D call TRBD1 (5 bases). Germline-derived CDR1 and CDR2 are SGDLS and YYNGEE. The V and J ends lost 3 bases and 0 bases respectively, with 13 bases between them. This CDR3 contains 16 residues. The CDR3 region is CASSGAGRGSGNTIYF. Written as DNA, the CDR3 is TGTGCCAGCAGCGGAGCCGGAAGGGGCTCTGGAAACACCATATATTTT.

The CDR3 is CASSQGTGVSYNEQFF. The CDR3 bases are TGTGCCAGCAGCCAAGGTACGGGGGTGTCCTACAATGAGCAGTTCTTC. The V gene is TRBV4-2, the J gene TRBJ2-1, with D tentatively TRBD2 (6 bases). The V gene lost 1 base and the J gene lost 1 base, with 11 bases spanning the gap. CDR3 size: 16 residues. CDR1 is LGHNA and CDR2 is YNFKEQ in the germline V gene.

This clone was counted a single time. The sample carries other DNA sequences with the same CDR3. The chain employs TRBV7-2 and TRBJ2-1; a possible D gene is TRBD2 (5 bases). Germline lookup yields CDR1 SGHTA and CDR2 FQGNSA. V shed 0 bases and J shed 4 bases, with 10 bases lying between them. The CDR3 has 15 residues. This CDR3 is CASSLAGRSYNEQFF. CDR3 nucleotide sequence: TGTGCCAGCAGCTTAGCGGGGAGATCATACAATGAGCAGTTCTTC. Full variable domain (outside the CDR3, taken from reference TRBV7-2 and TRBJ2-1): GAGVSQSPSNKVTEKGKDVELRCDPISGHTALYWYRQSLGQGLEFLIYFQGNSAPDKSGLPSDRFSAERTGGSVSTLTIQRTQQEDSAVYLCASSLAGRSYNEQFFGPGTRLTVL.

This rearrangement joins TRBV28 to TRBJ1-1; D is possibly TRBD1 (5 bases). Germline assignment: CDR1 MDHEN and CDR2 SYDVKM. V lost 2 bases and J 8 bases, leaving 12 bases between the germline ends. The CDR3 contains 13 residues. The CDR3: CASSLGQGAEAFF. The CDR3 nucleotides read TGTGCCAGCAGTTTAGGGCAGGGCGCAGAAGCTTTCTTT.

The chain recombines TRBV27 with TRBJ2-1, with 7 positions matching TRBD1. The CDR3 has 14 residues. CDR1 and CDR2 from the germline V gene are MNHEY and SMNVEV (reference sequence). Trimming removed 8 bases from V and 7 bases from J; junction bases left unmatched: 11. In nucleotides, the CDR3 is TGTGCCAGCTGGGCACTAGACAGGGTAAATGAGCAGTTCTTC. Its translation is CASWALDRVNEQFF.

The V call is TRBV18, the J call TRBJ2-7; the D gene is possibly TRBD2 (7 bases). V dropped 3 bases and J dropped 4 bases, with 13 bases sitting between them. The CDR3 is 14 residues long. CDR1 and CDR2 (germline): KGHSH, LQKENI. The chain's CDR3 is CASSPSGGLYEQYF. CDR3 coding DNA: TGTGCCAGCTCACCGTCGGGGGGCCTGTACGAGCAGTACTTC.

V and J are TRBV7-9 and TRBJ1-2; no clear D gene. Looked up from germline, CDR1 is SEHNR and CDR2 is FQNEAQ (reference sequence). Trimming left V 5 bases short and J 8 bases short, with 12 bases between. The CDR3 has 12 residues. The CDR3 DNA follows: TGTGCCAGCAGCCCCTCGGGTATGGGCTACACCTTC. Translating it yields CASSPSGMGYTF. Full variable domain (remainder filled in from reference TRBV7-9 and TRBJ1-2): DTGVSQNPRHKITKRGQNVTFRCDPISEHNRLYWYRQTLGQGPEFLTYFQNEAQLEKSRLLSDRFSAERPKGSFSTLEIQRTEQGDSAMYLCASSPSGMGYTFGSGTRLTVV.

The chain couples TRBV19 to TRBJ1-2; D may be TRBD1 (6 bases). The CDR3 loop spans 14 amino acids. Germline assignment: CDR1 LNHDA and CDR2 SQIVND (reference sequence). V was pared by 7 bases and J by 7 bases, with 19 bases between. CDR3 protein: CASTPNYRDGGYTF. In DNA, the CDR3 is TGTGCCAGTACTCCTAATTACAGGGATGGTGGCTACACCTTC.

The V and J genes are TRBV9 and TRBJ2-7; D remains ambiguous. Germline CDR1 is SGDLS and CDR2 is YYNGEE. CDR3 size: 13 residues. The ends were cut back, 7 bases at V and 6 bases at J, with 17 bases in the middle. Here the CDR3 reads CASAIPPTGEQYF. The CDR3 DNA reads as TGTGCCAGCGCGATCCCCCCAACCGGCGAGCAGTACTTC.

The V call is TRBV19, the J call TRBJ1-4; 8 bases agree with TRBD1. The V gene's germline CDR1 is LNHDA and CDR2 SQIVND (reference sequence). This CDR3 has 15 residues. V gave up 4 bases and J gave up 4 bases; unmatched junction bases: 5. The CDR3 sequence is CASSKGTGFNEKLFF. CDR3 coding DNA: TGTGCCAGTAGTAAGGGGACAGGCTTTAATGAAAAACTGTTTTTT.

This chain connects TRBV7-3 to TRBJ2-3, with 7 nucleotides matching TRBD1. The V gene's germline CDR1 is SGHTA and CDR2 FQGTGA. V lost 6 bases to trimming and J lost 2 bases; unmatched junction nucleotides: 5. The CDR3 loop spans 14 amino acids. CDR3 DNA sequence: TGTGCCAGCAGTCGGACAGGCCCCACAGATACGCAGTATTTT. Translated: CASSRTGPTDTQYF. Full variable domain (remainder filled in from reference TRBV7-3 and TRBJ2-3): GAGVSQTPSNKVTEKGKYVELRCDPISGHTALYWYRQSLGQGPEFLIYFQGTGAADDSGLPNDRFFAVRPEGSVSTLKIQRTERGDSAVYLCASSRTGPTDTQYFGPGTRLTVL.

The V call is TRBV9, the J call TRBJ2-7; 7 bases match TRBD2. Germline assignment: CDR1 SGDLS and CDR2 YYNGEE. V was pared by 0 bases and J by 4 bases, with 7 bases of the junction left unmatched. The length of the CDR3 is 15 residues. The CDR3 DNA is TGTGCCAGCAGCGTAGCCCCGGGAGGACCTTACGAGCAGTACTTC. This gives the protein CASSVAPGGPYEQYF.

The rearrangement uses TRBV19 and TRBJ1-1; 7 bases match TRBD1. CDR3 length: 14 residues. Trimming cost V 7 bases and J 5 bases; bases outside gene matches: 10. In germline, CDR1 is LNHDA, CDR2 SQIVND (reference sequence). The CDR3 here is CASNLQGSVTEAFF. CDR3 in DNA: TGTGCCAGTAATTTACAGGGGAGTGTAACTGAAGCTTTCTTT.

This sequence joins TRBV5-1 and TRBJ1-1, with TRBD1 matching over 11 bases. Germline V gives CDR1 SGHRS, CDR2 YFSETQ. This CDR3 has 15 residues. With 2 bases clipped from V and 4 bases from J, the junction kept 4 bases outside the gene matches. This CDR3 is CASSLQGTGGTEAFF. For the CDR3, the DNA is TGCGCCAGCAGCTTACAAGGGACAGGGGGCACTGAAGCTTTCTTT.

The chain links TRBV15 to TRBJ1-3; D might be TRBD1 (6 bases). V lost 0 bases, J lost 7 bases, and 13 bases lay in between. The germline V gene encodes CDR1 LNHNV and CDR2 YYDKDF (reference sequence). The CDR3 is made up of 15 amino acids. DNA of the CDR3: TGTGCCACCAGCAGAGATCAGGACAGCTTTAACACCATATATTTT. Residues: CATSRDQDSFNTIYF. Full variable domain (remainder filled in from reference TRBV15 and TRBJ1-3): DAMVIQNPRYQVTQFGKPVTLSCSQTLNHNVMYWYQQKSSQAPKLLFHYYDKDFNNEADTPDNFQSRRPNTSFCFLDIRSPGLGDTAMYLCATSRDQDSFNTIYFGEGSWLTVV.

The chain carries TRBV6-5 and TRBJ2-3; D remains unclear. CDR1 is MNHEY, CDR2 SVGAGI, per germline. CDR3 size: 13 residues. Trimming shortened V by 8 bases and J by 5 bases, and 14 bases separated the two germline ends. CDR3: CASAEQLKDTQYF. The CDR3 DNA reads as TGTGCCAGCGCTGAGCAACTGAAAGATACGCAGTATTTT.

The rearrangement joins TRBV10-3 to TRBJ2-5, with D unclear. Looked up from germline, CDR1 is ENHRY and CDR2 is SYGVKD. The CDR3 contains 12 residues. V lost 0 bases and J 5 bases, leaving 4 bases between the germline ends. CDR3 region: CAISESSETQYF. DNA for the CDR3: TGTGCCATCAGTGAGTCGTCGGAGACCCAGTACTTC.

The chain carries TRBV5-1 and TRBJ1-1; 7 bases fit TRBD1. The germline V gene has CDR1 SGHRS and CDR2 YFSETQ. This CDR3 contains 14 residues. Germline trimming cut 3 bases from V and 3 bases from J; bases unmatched to any gene: 5. In DNA, the CDR3 is TGCGCCAGCAGCTCCGCGCAGGGGGACACTGAAGCTTTCTTT. As protein: CASSSAQGDTEAFF.

The rearrangement joins TRBV5-1 to TRBJ2-6, with 7 bases fitting TRBD1. Germline lookup yields CDR1 SGHRS and CDR2 YFSETQ. The CDR3 contains 18 residues. The trim removed 3 bases at V and 0 bases at J, leaving 9 bases unmatched. The CDR3 DNA reads as TGCGCCAGCAGCTATGACGGGCAGGGGGTCTCTGGGGCCAACGTCCTGACTTTC. It codes for CASSYDGQGVSGANVLTF.

V usage is TRBV5-5 and J usage is TRBJ1-4; D remains unclear. From germline, CDR1 is SGHKS and CDR2 YYEKEE (reference sequence). V was cut by 0 bases and J by 12 bases, with 9 bases left in between. The CDR3 sequence is 12 residues long. The CDR3 nucleotides are TGTGCCAGCAGCTTGGCTGGCACAGAACTGTTTTTT. The encoded protein is CASSLAGTELFF.

There are many counts of this clone. The V gene is TRBV5-6, the J gene TRBJ2-2; unclear D gene. The CDR3 contains 16 residues. The V gene's germline CDR1 is SGHDT and CDR2 YYEEEE. V lost 4 bases and J lost 1, with 14 bases in between. As DNA, the CDR3 is TGTGCCAGCAGCCTTCGACTGCCTAGGAACACCGGGGAGCTGTTTTTT. This translates into CASSLRLPRNTGELFF.

This chain uses TRBV11-3 with TRBJ2-1; weak D call: TRBD2 (6 bases). This CDR3 comprises 20 residues. CDR1 and CDR2 from the germline V gene are SGHNT and YENEEA. V gave up 0 bases and J gave up 10 bases, with 31 bases separating them. The CDR3 region is CASSLEYAFYGGAAGDEQFF. The CDR3 nucleotides read TGTGCCAGCAGCTTAGAGTACGCGTTTTACGGCGGGGCTGCCGGTGACGAGCAGTTCTTC.

In its sample, this clone was seen once. The chain links TRBV1 to TRBJ2-4; the D call in the table, TRBD2, was not verified against the DNA. TRBV1 is a known pseudogene. The CDR3 is made up of 15 amino acids. CDR3 DNA: TGCACCAGCAGCCCAGACGGGGGAGGGAAAAACATTCAGTACTTC. Protein sequence: CTSSPDGGGKNIQYF.

V is TRBV4-2 and J is TRBJ2-3; unclear D gene. The CDR3 loop spans 13 amino acids. CDR1 LGHNA and CDR2 YNFKEQ come from the germline V gene. V shed 2 bases and J shed 4 bases, with 7 bases lying between them. The CDR3 coding sequence is TGTGCCAGCAGCCAAACATCTGCAGATACGCAGTATTTT. Translation gives CASSQTSADTQYF.

The J gene is TRBJ1-6, the V gene TRBV7-2; possibly TRBD1 for D (6 bases). Trimming left V 1 base short and J 5 bases short, with 12 bases between. The V gene's germline CDR1 is SGHTA and CDR2 FQGNSA. The CDR3 runs to 16 residues. The CDR3 sequence: CASSLEGTRNNSPLHF. In DNA, the CDR3 is TGTGCCAGCAGCTTAGAGGGGACACGAAATAATTCACCCCTCCACTTT.